This entry features one T cell receptor beta chain sequence. This clonotype is medium-sized (0.01 to 0.1%) in its sample. Its antigen specificity is not known. No much larger clone is present one base from it, and per-base qualities are unavailable. The source of the sample is a study. Sequenced using an Illumina MiSeq. Clones were called with MiXCR by TCRdb after fastp trimmed the public reads at Q25, and only in-frame beta chains were retained. Records with the same CDR3 protein are collapsed into one entry carrying the most frequent genes and DNA. A total of 1,500 to 2,000 distinct CDR3 sequences appear in this sample, roughly 7.7% of them only once. The top ten constitute less than 15% of the sample. For CDR1 and CDR2, the germline V gene lists LGHNA and YSLEER. The CDR3 has 16 amino acids, counting the end cysteine and phenylalanine. Only CDR3 DNA remains: 48 bases, in frame from the first base. The trim is 0 bases for V and 6 bases for J, with a gap of 15 bases between the germline ends.

Material: CD4+ T cells from peripheral blood. Here the chain combines TRBV4-3 and TRBJ2-1, with TRBD2 as a weak D call on 6 bases. This sequence was found in a human donor with rheumatoid arthritis. The CDR3 region has the sequence CASSQDLAGLPNEQFF. The bases read TGCGCCAGCAGCCAAGATCTAGCAGGACTACCCAATGAGCAGTTCTTC.